This section outlines one T cell receptor beta chain sequence together with its context. This clonotype was detected only a few times. What antigen it recognizes has not been identified. Base qualities are not provided; no much larger clone lies one nucleotide away. The sample's treatment or condition label, in plain terms: allogeneic hematopoietic cell transplantation with graft depleted of TCRalphabeta T cells and CD19 B cells. TCRalphabeta/CD19-depleted allogeneic hematopoietic cell grafts were given to the transplant recipients, all of whom were children. Measured from the cysteine to the phenylalanine, the CDR3 is 14 residues long. Only the CDR3 DNA stays, 42 bases, in frame from base 1. As encoded in the germline V gene (reference sequence), CDR1 is SEHNR while CDR2 is FQNEAQ. After removal of 4 bases from V and 6 bases from J, the junction retains 6 bases not matched to a gene. This sample stems from a study of T-cell reconstitution after alpha-beta-depleted transplantation in children (dated by TCRdb to the mid-2010s). About the study as a whole: Using TCR repertoire profiling, the study quantitatively followed how T-cell immune reconstitution unfolded in children after TCRalphabeta/CD19-depleted allogeneic hematopoietic cell transplantation.

The investigation overall reported the following: In some patients, high TCRbeta diversity at day 60 was attributed to recipient T cells and intrathymic progenitors that had survived conditioning. Hyperexpanded clone frequencies declined over subsequent months; after one year, T-cell counts and TCRbeta diversity were mostly attributed to newly produced T cells. The apparently early recovery of alphabetaT-cell counts about two months after transplant reportedly depended on only several hundred rapidly expanded clones that came from non-depleted graft cells.

Receptors were amplified or captured by PCR. TCRdb lists the instrument as Illumina HiSeq 2500. TCR libraries were prepared with molecular barcoding, using unique molecular identifiers to normalize TCRbeta repertoire quantification. TCRdb cleaned the public reads at Q25 with fastp, built clones with MiXCR and kept in-frame beta chains. Identical CDR3 proteins give one entry, which carries the most common genes and DNA. Present in this sample are fewer than 700,000 distinct CDR3 sequences, over 10% of which were seen just once. Around 2.2% of the sample rests with the top ten. Specimen: PBMCs, mostly from graft donor cells, collected 360 days after TCRalphabeta/CD19-depleted stem cell transplant. The sequence was obtained from a male patient under 18 who had a stem cell transplant for acute myeloid leukemia, so the T cells may come from the graft donor. The sequence links TRBV7-9 to TRBJ2-1; 7 bases in the middle match TRBD2. In nucleotide form, the sequence is TGTGCCAGCAGCTCAGGACTAGTCGGCAATGAGCAGTTCTTC. Translated, this is CASSSGLVGNEQFF.